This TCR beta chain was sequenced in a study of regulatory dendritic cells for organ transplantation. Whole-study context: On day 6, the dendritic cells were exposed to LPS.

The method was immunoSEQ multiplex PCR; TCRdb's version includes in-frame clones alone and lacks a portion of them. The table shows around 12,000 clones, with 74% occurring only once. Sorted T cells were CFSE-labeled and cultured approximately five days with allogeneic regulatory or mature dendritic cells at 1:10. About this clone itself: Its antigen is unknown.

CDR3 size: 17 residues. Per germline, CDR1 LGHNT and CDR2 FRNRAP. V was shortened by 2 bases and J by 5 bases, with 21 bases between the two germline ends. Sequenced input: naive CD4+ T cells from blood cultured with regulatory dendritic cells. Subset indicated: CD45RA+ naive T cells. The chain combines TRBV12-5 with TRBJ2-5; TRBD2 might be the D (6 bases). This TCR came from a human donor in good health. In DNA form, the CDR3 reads TGTGCTAGTGGTTTGAGGGTAAATCCCGGGGGACCGGAGACCCAGTACTTC. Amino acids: CASGLRVNPGGPETQYF.